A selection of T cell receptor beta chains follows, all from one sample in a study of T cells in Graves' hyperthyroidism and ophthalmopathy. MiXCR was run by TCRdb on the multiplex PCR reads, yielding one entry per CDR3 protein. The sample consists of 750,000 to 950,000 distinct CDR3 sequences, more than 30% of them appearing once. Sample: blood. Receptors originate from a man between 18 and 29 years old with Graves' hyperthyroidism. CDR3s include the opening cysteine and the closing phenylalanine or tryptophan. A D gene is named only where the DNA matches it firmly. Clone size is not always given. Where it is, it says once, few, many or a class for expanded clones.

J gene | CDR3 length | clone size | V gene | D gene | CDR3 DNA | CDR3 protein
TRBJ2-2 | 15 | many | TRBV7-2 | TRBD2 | TGTGCCAGCAGACTAGCGGGGGGAAACACCGGGGAGCTGTTTTTT | CASRLAGGNTGELFF
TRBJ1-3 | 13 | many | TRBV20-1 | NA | TGCAGTGCTAGAGTTGAGGTCGGTGGCACCATATATTTT | CSARVEVGGTIYF
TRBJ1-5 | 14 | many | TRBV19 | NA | TGTGCCAGTAGTGCAGTCGCTGGGTCTCAGCCCCAGCATTTT | CASSAVAGSQPQHF
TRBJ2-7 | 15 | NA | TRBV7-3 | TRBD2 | TGTGCCAGCAGCCAGGAGAGGACTAGCGGGACCGAGCAGTACTTC | CASSQERTSGTEQYF
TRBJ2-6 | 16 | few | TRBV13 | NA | TGTGCCAGCAGGGGGGTTGCTTATCCTGGGGCCAACGTCCTGACTTTC | CASRGVAYPGANVLTF
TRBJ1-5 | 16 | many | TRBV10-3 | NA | TGTGCCATCAGTGAGTCGTTTGGAGGACAGAATCAGCCCCAGCATTTT | CAISESFGGQNQPQHF
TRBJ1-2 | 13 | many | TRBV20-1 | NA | TGCAGTGCTAGAGAGAAGGGGAACTATGGCTACACCTTC | CSAREKGNYGYTF
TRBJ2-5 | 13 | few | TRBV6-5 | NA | TGTGCCAGCAGTTACTCAAGATTAGAGACCCAGTACTTC | CASSYSRLETQYF
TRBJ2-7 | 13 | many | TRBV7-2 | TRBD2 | TGTGCCAGCCATCTAGCGGGAGGCCCCGAGCAGTACTTC | CASHLAGGPEQYF
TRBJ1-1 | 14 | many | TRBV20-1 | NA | TGCAGTGCCGTTCCGGTGGAGTCGAACACTGAAGCTTTCTTT | CSAVPVESNTEAFF
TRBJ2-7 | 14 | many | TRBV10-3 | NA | TGTGCCATCAGTGAGAGGTCCGGTGGATACGAGCAGTACTTC | CAISERSGGYEQYF
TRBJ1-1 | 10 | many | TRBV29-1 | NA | TGCAGCGCCTGGGACTCGGAAGCTTTCTTT | CSAWDSEAFF
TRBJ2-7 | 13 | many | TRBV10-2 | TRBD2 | TGCGCCAGCGGTACTAGCGTTTTCTACGAGCAGTACTTC | CASGTSVFYEQYF
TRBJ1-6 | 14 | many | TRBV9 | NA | TGTGCCAGCAGCGTTGAGGCAGAAGGTTCACCCCTCCACTTT | CASSVEAEGSPLHF
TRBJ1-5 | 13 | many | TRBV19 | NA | TGTGCCAGTAGTATCAGCTTCAATCAGCCCCAGCATTTT | CASSISFNQPQHF
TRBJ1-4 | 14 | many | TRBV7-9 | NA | TGTGCCAGCAGCCAACGGGGGAGTAATGAAAAACTGTTTTTT | CASSQRGSNEKLFF
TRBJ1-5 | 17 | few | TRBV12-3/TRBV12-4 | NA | TGTGCCAGCAGTTTCCACAGTTGGGGTTATAGCAATCAGCCCCAGCATTTT | CASSFHSWGYSNQPQHF
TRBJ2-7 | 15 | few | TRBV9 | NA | TGTGCCAGCAGCGCAGACAGTGCCCTCTCCTACGAGCAGTACTTC | CASSADSALSYEQYF